The sample holds a few counts of the clone carrying this T cell receptor (beta chain). Its antigen is unidentified. Via MiXCR, TCRdb re-called the RT-PCR reads, giving one row per CDR3 protein. The sample lists around 530,000 distinct CDR3 sequences; approximately 16% were seen once. Per the germline V gene, CDR1 is SGHRS and CDR2 is YFSETQ. The CDR3 covers 14 residues. V was clipped by 7 bases and J by 4 bases; unmatched bases: 3. These data belong to a study of response to subunit inactivated influenza vaccine. Points from the study as a whole: Only a handful of new T cells, the authors suggested, are recruited with each seasonal influenza vaccination.

The receptor was derived from a man aged 45-69 years who received an inactivated influenza vaccine. The chain uses TRBV5-1 and TRBJ2-2; 11 nucleotides agree with TRBD2. Source: CD4+ T cells sorted from PBMCs, taken less than 30 months after vaccination. The CDR3 sequence: CASGTSGSTGELFF. In nucleotides, the CDR3 is TGCGCCAGCGGAACTAGCGGGAGCACCGGGGAGCTGTTTTTT.